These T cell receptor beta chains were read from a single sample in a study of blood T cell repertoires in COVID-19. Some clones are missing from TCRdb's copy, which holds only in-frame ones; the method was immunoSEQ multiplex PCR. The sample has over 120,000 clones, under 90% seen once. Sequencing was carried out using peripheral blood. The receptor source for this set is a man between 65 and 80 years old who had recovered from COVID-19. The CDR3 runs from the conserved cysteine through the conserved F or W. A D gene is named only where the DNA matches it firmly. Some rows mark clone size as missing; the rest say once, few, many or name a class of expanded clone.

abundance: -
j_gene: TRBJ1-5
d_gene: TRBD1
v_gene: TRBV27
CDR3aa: CASSSADRATMNNQPQHF
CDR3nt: TGTGCCAGCAGTTCAGCGGACAGGGCAACCATGAACAATCAGCCCCAGCATTTT

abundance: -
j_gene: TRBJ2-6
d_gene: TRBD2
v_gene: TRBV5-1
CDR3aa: CASSLGSGRAGANVLTF
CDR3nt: TGCGCCAGCAGCTTAGGTAGCGGGAGGGCTGGGGCCAACGTCCTGACTTTC

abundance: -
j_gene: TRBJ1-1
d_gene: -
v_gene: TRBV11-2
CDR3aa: CASSWGTEAFF
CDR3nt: TGTGCCAGCAGTTGGGGGACAGAAGCTTTCTTT

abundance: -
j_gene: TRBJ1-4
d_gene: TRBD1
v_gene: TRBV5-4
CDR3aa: CASSPRQGANEKLFF
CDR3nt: TGTGCCAGCAGCCCGCGACAGGGGGCTAATGAAAAACTGTTTTTT

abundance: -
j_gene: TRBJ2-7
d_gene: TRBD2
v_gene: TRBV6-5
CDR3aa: CASKWTSGSIYEQYF
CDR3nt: TGTGCCAGCAAGTGGACTAGCGGGAGTATATACGAGCAGTACTTC

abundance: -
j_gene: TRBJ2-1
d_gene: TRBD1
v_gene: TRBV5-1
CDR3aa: CASSFFLTGGPEQFF
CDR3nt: TGCGCCAGCAGCTTTTTCCTAACAGGGGGCCCTGAGCAGTTCTTC

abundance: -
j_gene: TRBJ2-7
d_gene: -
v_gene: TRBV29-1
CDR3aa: CSVARQRAYEQYF
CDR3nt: TGCAGCGTGGCGCGACAGCGAGCCTACGAGCAGTACTTC

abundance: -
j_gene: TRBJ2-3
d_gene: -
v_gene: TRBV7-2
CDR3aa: CASSLVPQGTDTQYF
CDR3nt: TGTGCCAGCAGCTTAGTTCCCCAGGGTACAGATACGCAGTATTTT

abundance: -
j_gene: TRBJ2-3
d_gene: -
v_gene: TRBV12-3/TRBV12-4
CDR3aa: CASSTSGDTQYF
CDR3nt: TGTGCCAGCAGTACCAGCGGGGATACGCAGTATTTT

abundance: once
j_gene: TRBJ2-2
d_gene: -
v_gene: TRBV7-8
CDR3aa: CASSLPPRGWRNTGELFF
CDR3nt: TGTGCCAGCAGCTTACCCCCGAGAGGGTGGAGGAACACCGGGGAGCTGTTTTTT

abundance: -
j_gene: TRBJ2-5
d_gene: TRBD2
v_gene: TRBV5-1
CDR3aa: CASSLGAGGPEETQYF
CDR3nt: TGCGCCAGCAGCTTGGGGGCGGGAGGGCCGGAAGAGACCCAGTACTTC

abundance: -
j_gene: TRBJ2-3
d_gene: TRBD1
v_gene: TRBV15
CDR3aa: CASRSGQSTDTQYF
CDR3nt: TGTGCCTCACGATCGGGACAGAGCACAGATACGCAGTATTTT

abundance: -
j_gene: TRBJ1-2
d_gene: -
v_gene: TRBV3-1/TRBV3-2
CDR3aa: CASRMGHEANYGYTF
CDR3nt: TGTGCCAGCAGAATGGGACACGAAGCTAACTATGGCTACACCTTC

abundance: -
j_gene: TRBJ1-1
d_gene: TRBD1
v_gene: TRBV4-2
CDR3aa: CASSQGRGTGNTEAFF
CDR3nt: TGTGCCAGCAGCCAAGGCCGAGGGACAGGGAACACTGAAGCTTTCTTT

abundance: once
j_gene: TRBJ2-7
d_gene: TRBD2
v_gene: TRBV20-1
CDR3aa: CSASDYSGYSYEQYF
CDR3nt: TGCAGTGCTAGTGACTATAGCGGGTACTCCTACGAGCAGTACTTC

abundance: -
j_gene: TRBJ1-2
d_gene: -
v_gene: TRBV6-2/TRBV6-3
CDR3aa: CASSFPAGPNGYTF
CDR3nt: TGTGCCAGCAGTTTTCCGGCAGGGCCGAATGGCTACACCTTC

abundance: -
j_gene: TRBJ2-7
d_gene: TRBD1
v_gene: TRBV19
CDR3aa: CAGSPYGTGKVEQYF
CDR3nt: TGTGCCGGGAGCCCGTACGGGACAGGGAAGGTCGAGCAGTACTTC

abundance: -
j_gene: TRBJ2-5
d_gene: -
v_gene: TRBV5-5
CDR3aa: CASSLVREQQETQYF
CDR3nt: TGTGCCAGCAGCTTAGTGAGGGAACAGCAAGAGACCCAGTACTTC

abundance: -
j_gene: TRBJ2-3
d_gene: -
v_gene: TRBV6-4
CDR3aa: CAAGRTDTQYF
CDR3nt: TGTGCTGCGGGAAGGACAGATACGCAGTATTTT

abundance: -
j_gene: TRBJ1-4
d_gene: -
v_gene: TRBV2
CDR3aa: CASSAGREREKLFF
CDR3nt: TGTGCCAGCAGTGCGGGCAGGGAAAGGGAAAAACTGTTTTTT

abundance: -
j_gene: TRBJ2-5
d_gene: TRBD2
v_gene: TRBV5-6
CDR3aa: CASSLLPAGEEETQYF
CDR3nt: TGTGCCAGCAGCTTGCTTCCTGCGGGAGAGGAAGAGACCCAGTACTTC

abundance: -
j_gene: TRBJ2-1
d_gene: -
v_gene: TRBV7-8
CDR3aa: CASSPSVSYNEQFF
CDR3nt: TGTGCCAGCAGCCCTAGCGTTTCCTACAATGAGCAGTTCTTC

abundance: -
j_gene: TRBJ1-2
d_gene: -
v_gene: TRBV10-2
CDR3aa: CALGGEYGYTF
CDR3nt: TGCGCCCTAGGCGGGGAGTATGGCTACACCTTC

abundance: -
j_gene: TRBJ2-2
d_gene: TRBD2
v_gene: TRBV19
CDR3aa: CASSSREAGELFF
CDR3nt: TGTGCCAGTAGTTCCCGGGAGGCCGGGGAGCTGTTTTTT

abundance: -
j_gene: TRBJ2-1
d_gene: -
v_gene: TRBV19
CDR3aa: CASSPLRGVRVHDEQFF
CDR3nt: TGTGCCAGTAGTCCCCTCCGCGGGGTCAGGGTACATGATGAGCAGTTCTTC

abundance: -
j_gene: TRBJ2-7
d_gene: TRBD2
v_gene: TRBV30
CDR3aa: CAARLAGGAEQYF
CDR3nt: TGTGCCGCCCGACTAGCGGGAGGGGCCGAGCAGTACTTC

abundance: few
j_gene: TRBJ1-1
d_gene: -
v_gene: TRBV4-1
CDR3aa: CASTEWGTGRNTEAFF
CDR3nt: TGCGCCAGCACCGAGTGGGGCACCGGGAGAAACACTGAAGCTTTCTTT

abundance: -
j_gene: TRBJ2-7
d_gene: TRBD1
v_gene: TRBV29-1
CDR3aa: CSVGQGSSEQYF
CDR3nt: TGCAGCGTTGGACAGGGGAGTAGCGAGCAGTACTTC

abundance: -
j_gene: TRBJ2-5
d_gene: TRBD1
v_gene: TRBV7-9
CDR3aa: CASSLGDRGGRETQYF
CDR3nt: TGTGCCAGCAGCTTAGGGGACAGGGGGGGACGAGAGACCCAGTACTTC

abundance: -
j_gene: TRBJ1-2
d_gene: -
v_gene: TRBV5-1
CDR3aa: CASSPDSTNYGYTF
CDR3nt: TGCGCCAGCAGCCCGGACAGTACTAACTATGGCTACACCTTC

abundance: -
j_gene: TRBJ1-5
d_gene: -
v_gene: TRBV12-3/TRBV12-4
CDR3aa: CASRLSNQPQHF
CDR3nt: TGCGCAAGCAGGCTAAGCAATCAGCCCCAGCATTTT

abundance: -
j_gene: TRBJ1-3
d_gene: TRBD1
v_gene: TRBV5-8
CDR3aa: CASSWTGTGAGNTIYF
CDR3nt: TGTGCCAGCAGCTGGACCGGGACAGGGGCTGGAAACACCATATATTTT

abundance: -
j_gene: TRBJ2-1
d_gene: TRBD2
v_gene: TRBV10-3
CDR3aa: CATTPGYSGRAYNEQFF
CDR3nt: TGTGCCACCACGCCCGGCTATAGCGGGAGGGCCTACAATGAGCAGTTCTTC

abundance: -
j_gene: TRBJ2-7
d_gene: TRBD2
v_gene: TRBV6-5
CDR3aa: CASRSYSGSSYEQYF
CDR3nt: TGTGCCAGCAGGAGTTATAGCGGGAGCTCCTACGAGCAGTACTTC

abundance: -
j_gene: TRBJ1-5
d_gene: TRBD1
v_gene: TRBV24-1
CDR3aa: CATSDDNPRTGEDQPQHF
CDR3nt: TGTGCCACCAGTGATGACAACCCCCGGACAGGGGAGGACCAGCCCCAGCATTTT

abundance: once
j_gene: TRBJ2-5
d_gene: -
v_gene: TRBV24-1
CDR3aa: CATSRGASETQYF
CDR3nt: TGTGCCACCAGTCGGGGGGCGTCAGAGACCCAGTACTTC

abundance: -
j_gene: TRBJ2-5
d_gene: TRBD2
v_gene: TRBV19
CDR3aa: CASSRTSVETQYF
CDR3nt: TGTGCCAGTAGTAGGACTAGCGTGGAGACCCAGTACTTC

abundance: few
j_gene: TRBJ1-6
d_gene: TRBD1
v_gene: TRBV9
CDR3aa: CASSPGQGKNSPLHF
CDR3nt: TGTGCCAGCAGCCCAGGACAGGGGAAGAATTCACCCCTCCACTTT

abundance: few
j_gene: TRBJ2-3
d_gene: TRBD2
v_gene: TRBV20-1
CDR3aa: CSARAQREMYF
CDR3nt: TGCAGTGCTAGAGCCCAGCGGGAGATGTATTTT

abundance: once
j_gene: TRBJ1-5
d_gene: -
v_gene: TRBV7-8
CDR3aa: CASSGRLSNQPQHF
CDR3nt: TGTGCCAGCAGCGGAAGACTGAGCAATCAGCCCCAGCATTTT

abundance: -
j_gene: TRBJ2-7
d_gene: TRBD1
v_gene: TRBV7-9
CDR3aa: CASRPGTGAFYEQYF
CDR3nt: TGTGCCAGCAGGCCTGGGACAGGGGCTTTCTACGAGCAGTACTTC

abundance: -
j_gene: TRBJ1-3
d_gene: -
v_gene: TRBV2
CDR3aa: CASSEAVVVNTIYF
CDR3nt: TGTGCCAGCAGTGAGGCGGTGGTGGTAAACACCATATATTTT

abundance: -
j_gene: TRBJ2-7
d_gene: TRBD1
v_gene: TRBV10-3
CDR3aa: CAISGKGQGASYEQYF
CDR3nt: TGTGCCATCAGTGGCAAGGGACAGGGGGCCTCCTACGAGCAGTACTTC

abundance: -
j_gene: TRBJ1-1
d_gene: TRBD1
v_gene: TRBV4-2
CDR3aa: CASKSGTENTEAFF
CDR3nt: TGTGCCAGCAAATCCGGGACAGAAAACACTGAAGCTTTCTTT

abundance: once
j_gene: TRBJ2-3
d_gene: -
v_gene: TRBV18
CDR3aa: CASSLGMHDTQYF
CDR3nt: TGTGCCAGCTCACTCGGGATGCACGATACGCAGTATTTT

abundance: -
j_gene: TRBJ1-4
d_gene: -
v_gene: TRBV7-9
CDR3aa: CASSLQRPVQIEKLFF
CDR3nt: TGTGCCAGCAGCTTACAGAGGCCGGTCCAGATTGAAAAACTGTTTTTT

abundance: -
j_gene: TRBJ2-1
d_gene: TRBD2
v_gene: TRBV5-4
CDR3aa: CASSIGTSVTYNEQFF
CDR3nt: TGTGCCAGCAGCATCGGGACTAGCGTTACCTACAATGAGCAGTTCTTC

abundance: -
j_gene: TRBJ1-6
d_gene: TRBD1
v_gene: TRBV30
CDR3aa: CAWLRQGANSNSPLHF
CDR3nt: TGTGCCTGGCTTCGACAGGGGGCGAATAGTAATTCACCCCTCCACTTT

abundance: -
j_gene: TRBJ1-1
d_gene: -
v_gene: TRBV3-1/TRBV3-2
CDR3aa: CASSRSAGENTEAFF
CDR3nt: TGTGCCAGCAGCCGATCGGCGGGGGAGAACACTGAAGCTTTCTTT